The 20 T cell receptor beta chains below all came from one sample that was sequenced in a study of T cells after yellow fever vaccination. TCRdb reanalysed the 5' RACE reads using MiXCR and keeps one entry per CDR3 protein. The top ten clones hold more than 20% of a sample with under 55,000 distinct CDR3 sequences, 6.6% of them seen once. The sequences come from CD8+ T cells not binding an NS4B(214-222) dextramer, sorted from PBMCs, collected about 49 days after the first yellow fever vaccination. Receptors originate from a man younger than 35 who received the YFV17D yellow fever vaccine.

This clonotype was seen ten or more times. The V gene is TRBV27, the J gene TRBJ1-5; D is ambiguous. Germline lookup yields CDR1 MNHEY and CDR2 SMNVEV (reference sequence). The CDR3 is made up of 15 amino acids. V was cut by 2 bases and J by 6 bases, with 14 bases left in between. The CDR3: CASSLMGGHRQPQHF. For the CDR3, the DNA is TGTGCCAGCAGTTTAATGGGAGGCCATCGTCAGCCCCAGCATTTT.

The chain has TRBV3-1 and TRBJ2-6, with a weak D call TRBD2 (6 bases). The V end was cut by 1 base, the J end by 0 bases, with 10 bases between. The CDR3 is 17 residues long. The germline gives CDR1 LGHDT, CDR2 YNNKEL (reference sequence). CDR3 sequence (DNA): TGTGCCAGCAGCCAAGCGGGGGTCCTCTCTGGGGCCAACGTCCTGACTTTC. Its protein is CASSQAGVLSGANVLTF.

The chain carries TRBV10-2 and TRBJ2-3; D may be TRBD2 (7 bases). The CDR3 consists of 13 residues. CDR1 is WSHSY and CDR2 is SAAADI in the germline V gene. V was pared by 4 bases and J by 6 bases, with 11 bases between. The CDR3 DNA is TGCGCCAGCAGTGTTAGGGGGGGTGATACGCAGTATTTT. It translates to CASSVRGGDTQYF.

This clonotype appeared many times. The genes are TRBV7-8 and TRBJ1-1; 8 bases map to TRBD1. The CDR3 extends over 14 amino acids. The V gene's germline CDR1 is SGHVS and CDR2 FQNEAQ. V gave up 3 bases and J gave up 1 base; unmatched junction bases: 1. CDR3 region: CASSFTGGNTEAFF. The CDR3, as DNA: TGTGCCAGCAGCTTTACAGGGGGGAACACTGAAGCTTTCTTT.

Ten or more counts support this clonotype. The chain combines TRBV12-3 or TRBV12-4 with TRBJ1-3; possible D gene TRBD1, 5 bases. CDR3 length: 17 residues. The V end lost 8 bases, the J end lost 0 bases, and 20 bases lay between the germline ends. CDR3 sequence (DNA): TGTGCCAGCCTTACACCGGACGGAGGGGACTCTGGAAACACCATATATTTT. Amino acids: CASLTPDGGDSGNTIYF.

The V and J genes are TRBV5-6 and TRBJ2-7, with a tentative D call TRBD1 (5 bases). The CDR3 is 16 amino acids. Germline CDR1 is SGHDT and CDR2 is YYEEEE. V lost 2 bases and J lost 3, with 18 bases in between. In DNA form, the CDR3 reads TGTGCCAGCAGCTTAAGGGGCAGGGTAGGAATCTACGAGCAGTACGTC. It codes for CASSLRGRVGIYEQYV.

This clonotype was detected ten times or more. The rearrangement joins TRBV24-1 to TRBJ2-1; either TRBD1 or TRBD2 may supply D (5 bases each). The CDR3 is made up of 14 amino acids. Trimming took off 6 bases at V and 5 bases at J, with 13 bases between the two ends. CDR1 is KGHDR, CDR2 SFDVKD, per germline. The CDR3 sequence is CATSIWGNNNEQFF. The CDR3 DNA is TGTGCCACCAGTATATGGGGGAACAACAATGAGCAGTTCTTC.

This clonotype appeared a few times. This chain joins TRBV6-5 and TRBJ2-2, with D possibly TRBD2 on 6 matching bases. Trimming removed 0 bases at V and 1 base at J, with 6 bases between. Germline CDR1 MNHEY, CDR2 SVGAGI. The CDR3 loop spans 15 amino acids. The CDR3 protein is CASSYSGGNTGELFF. For the CDR3, the DNA is TGTGCCAGCAGTTACTCCGGGGGGAACACCGGGGAGCTGTTTTTT.

This clonotype was found many times. J is TRBJ2-6 and V is TRBV5-1; D is perhaps TRBD1 (5 bases). Germline V gene data show CDR1 as SGHRS and CDR2 as YFSETQ. With 1 base removed from V and 3 bases from J, the gap between germline ends came to 11 bases. The CDR3 length is 16 residues. CDR3 residues: CASSLIGVGGANVLTF. The CDR3 bases are TGCGCCAGCAGCTTGATAGGGGTCGGTGGGGCCAACGTCCTGACTTTC.

The rearrangement joins TRBV12-3 or TRBV12-4 to TRBJ2-5, with D perhaps matching TRBD1 or TRBD2 (5 bases each). Trimming removed 2 bases from V and 9 bases from J, with 10 bases in between. The CDR3 has 12 amino acids. CDR3 bases: TGTGCCAGCAGTTTATCGAGAGGGGCCCAGTACTTC. Protein: CASSLSRGAQYF.

In its sample, this clonotype was seen a few times. The chain employs TRBV13 and TRBJ2-1; 9 bases map to TRBD1. The CDR3 extends over 14 amino acids. J gave up 6 bases and V 3 bases, and 3 bases lay outside the gene matches. Germline V lookup: CDR1 PRHDT, CDR2 FYEKMQ (reference sequence). Written as DNA, the CDR3 is TGTGCCAGCAGCTTGGGACAGGGTCTCAATGAGCAGTTCTTC. It translates to CASSLGQGLNEQFF.

This clonotype was recorded many times. The chain couples TRBV4-1 to TRBJ2-1; D is tentatively TRBD1 or TRBD2 (6 bases each). The CDR3 spans 16 residues. Germline V lookup: CDR1 MGHRA, CDR2 YSYEKL. Trimming left V 0 bases short and J 4 bases short, with 13 bases between. The CDR3 DNA reads as TGCGCCAGCAGCCAAGAAAGGGGGGCCAAGTACAATGAGCAGTTCTTC. Protein: CASSQERGAKYNEQFF.

This chain joins TRBV29-1 and TRBJ1-1; D perhaps matches TRBD1 (5 bases). The length of the CDR3 is 12 residues. Germline V gives CDR1 SQVTM, CDR2 ANQGSEA. V was shortened by 6 bases and J by 0 bases, with 8 bases between the two germline ends. The CDR3 DNA sequence: TGCAGCGTGGGACTGATGAACACTGAAGCTTTCTTT. Translation gives CSVGLMNTEAFF.

The CDR3 protein is CASSEFITGGARNTEAFF. The DNA for the CDR3 is TGTGCCAGCAGTGAGTTCATTACAGGGGGCGCACGGAACACTGAAGCTTTCTTT. The J gene is TRBJ1-1, the V gene TRBV6-1, with 9 bases matching TRBD1. CDR1 is MNHNS and CDR2 is SASEGT in the germline V gene. This CDR3 has 18 residues. V shed 3 bases and J 1 base; nucleotides not matched to a gene: 12.

This clonotype was seen many times. The chain links TRBV20-1 to TRBJ2-7; 9 bases are a match to TRBD1. Germline V gene data show CDR1 as DFQATT and CDR2 as SNEGSKA (reference sequence). CDR3 length: 13 residues. J lost 6 bases, V lost 5 bases, and 8 bases had no gene match. The CDR3 nucleotides are TGCAGTGCTTCCGGGACAGGGCTCTCCGAGCAGTACTTC. This encodes CSASGTGLSEQYF.

This clonotype was observed many times. The J gene is TRBJ2-5, the V gene TRBV5-1; D perhaps matches TRBD1 (5 bases). V lost 2 bases to trimming and J lost 1 base, with 12 bases between them. This CDR3 is 15 amino acids long. Germline V CDR1 and CDR2: SGHRS, YFSETQ. CDR3 in amino acids: CASSFSRQPQETQYF. The CDR3 DNA is TGCGCCAGCAGCTTTTCCCGACAGCCCCAAGAGACCCAGTACTTC.

In its sample, this clonotype was seen many times. The rearrangement joins TRBV7-8 to TRBJ2-7, with D hard to call. CDR1 is SGHVS and CDR2 is FQNEAQ in the germline V gene. V lost 5 bases and J lost 4, with 12 bases in between. CDR3 length: 13 amino acids. CDR3 bases: TGTGCCAGCAGCGCTGGGATCTCATACGAGCAGTACTTC. It encodes CASSAGISYEQYF.

This clonotype was counted many times. The chain links TRBV7-9 to TRBJ2-7, with 8 bases that match TRBD2. Looked up from germline, CDR1 is SEHNR and CDR2 is FQNEAQ (reference sequence). The V and J ends lost 5 bases and 5 bases, in that order; junction bases with no gene match: 8. CDR3 length: 14 residues. CDR3 bases: TGTGCCAGCAGCCTCTTTCGGGGGGGCGACGAGCAGTACTTC. Translation gives CASSLFRGGDEQYF. Full variable domain (missing parts from reference TRBV7-9 and TRBJ2-7): DTGVSQNPRHKITKRGQNVTFRCDPISEHNRLYWYRQTLGQGPEFLTYFQNEAQLEKSRLLSDRFSAERPKGSFSTLEIQRTEQGDSAMYLCASSLFRGGDEQYFGPGTRLTVT.

This clonotype appeared a few times. The V and J genes are TRBV5-5 and TRBJ2-7; maybe TRBD2 (6 bases). The germline V gene has CDR1 SGHKS and CDR2 YYEKEE (reference sequence). The V and J ends lost 4 bases and 5 bases respectively, with 16 bases between them. The CDR3 length is 14 residues. The CDR3 region has the DNA TGTGCCAGCAGCCCCCCGAATGGGGAGGACGAGCAGTACTTC. Protein sequence: CASSPPNGEDEQYF.

Ten or more counts support this clonotype. Relative to the germline gene, one junction end is altered; a read error may explain this. The J gene is TRBJ1-2, the V gene TRBV6-5, with a tentative D call TRBD1 (5 bases). This CDR3 is built from 13 residues. Looked up from germline, CDR1 is MNHEY and CDR2 is SVGAGI. CDR3 coding DNA: TGTGCCAGCAGTTACTCGAGGGTGGGGGTTAAAGCCTTC. This translates into CASSYSRVGVKAF.